This T cell receptor beta chain was captured in a study of T cells after yellow fever vaccination. Study-level results: Among all clonotypes, a small share was observed in both CD4 and CD8 compartments. At around 96% for CD4 and almost 90% for CD8, most primary-vaccination clones showed up again after the booster.

V trimming: 4 bases; J trimming: 3 bases; junction bases outside the gene matches: 4. The CDR3 loop spans 14 amino acids. Germline-derived CDR1 and CDR2 are SGHTA and FQGNSA. This clonotype appeared many times. The target antigen is unknown. A single record per CDR3 protein comes from TCRdb applying MiXCR to the 5' RACE reads. The sample has roughly 120,000 distinct CDR3 sequences, 7.4% seen once; the top ten hold roughly 2.5%. The V gene is TRBV7-2, the J gene TRBJ1-2; 8 bases align to TRBD1. The clonotype comes from a man aged 18 to 35 who received the YFV17D yellow fever vaccine. The sequenced sample was CD4+ T cells sorted from PBMCs, obtained around 10 days after the first yellow fever vaccination. As DNA, the CDR3 is TGTGCCAGCAGCTCGGACAGGGCCGACTATGGCTACACCTTC. Translation: CASSSDRADYGYTF.